These T cell receptor beta chains were read from a single sample in a study of shared clonotypes between healthy human individuals. Clones were read by immunoSEQ multiplex PCR, and TCRdb kept only the in-frame ones, dropping some. Of millions of clones listed, around 95% are singletons. The sample consisted of naive CD4+ T cells sorted from blood. The source is a man between 18 and 29 years old in good health. Both conserved end residues are part of each CDR3. Size tells how often a clone was seen (once, few, many) or the class of an expanded clone, and some rows leave it out.

TRBV27 | NA | CASSSWGDAGELFF
TRBV20-1 | NA | CSATGGYTF
TRBV9 | NA | CASRSAGNSPLHF
TRBV4-3 | NA | CASSQVWGGAASFTYEQYF
TRBV2 | NA | CASSAANVRQNTEAFF
TRBV18 | NA | CASSRPGSGGFSTDTQYF
TRBV11-2 | NA | CASSWAGLAGGYEQYF
TRBV21-1 | few | CASSSRSGKLFF
TRBV30 | once | CAWSPGAKRDTQYF
TRBV28 | NA | CASRSTTGFYEQYF
TRBV27 | NA | CASSLLGVTGGMNTEAFF
TRBV28 | NA | CASSIGPKGGEKLFF
TRBV9 | NA | CASSVGNSPLHF
TRBV5-1 | NA | CASSSVQALLQETQYF
TRBV25-1 | NA | CASSVPGSSGNTIYF
TRBV6-6 | once | CASSRTGVENTIYF
TRBV2 | NA | CASSDRGNTEAFF
TRBV5-1 | NA | CASTGQVPTDTQYF
TRBV10-1 | NA | CASSASGSYEQYF
TRBV6-5 | NA | CASSYAPGQGIHGYTF
TRBV7-6 | NA | CASSPRTSGGTDTQYF
TRBV25-1 | once | CASSESAAYEQYF
TRBV11-1 | NA | CASSSGQGPYEQYF
TRBV5-1 | NA | CASSLWREKETQYF
TRBV5-4 | NA | CASSTRQEGWYGYTF
TRBV28 | NA | CASSPLKEFRTYEQYF
TRBV7-3 | NA | CASSLRPADMNTEAFF
TRBV5-1 | once | CASSLESGDYGYTF
TRBV6-5 | NA | CASRTGQGNEKLFF
TRBV5-1 | NA | CASSDSLAITDTQYF
TRBV5-1 | NA | CASSLAVPASTDTQYF
TRBV19 | NA | CASAGTGGYEQYF
TRBV2 | NA | CASGRATLETQYF
TRBV5-4 | NA | CASSLRAGLNTGELFF
TRBV7-9 | few | CASRQSGTSGKNNEQFF
TRBV10-3 | NA | CATKGGTDAETQYF
TRBV27 | few | CASSLQVASNTGELFF
TRBV6-6 | NA | CASNDGIYSYEQYF
TRBV6-5 | NA | CASSYTGGRTEAFF
TRBV7-9 | NA | CASSPDALTCFF
TRBV5-1 | NA | CASSSQGAQETQYF
TRBV11-2 | once | CASRIAGGPRSEQYF
TRBV5-1 | NA | CASSMTSGHQETQYF